This entry is about one T cell receptor (beta chain). Method: immunoSEQ multiplex PCR; TCRdb's copy keeps in-frame clones and lacks some. This table holds around 260,000 clones, 70% to 90% found once. This entry belongs to a study of blood T cell repertoires in COVID-19. The V segment lost 7 bases and the J segment 5 bases; nucleotides outside the gene matches: 9. This CDR3 region has 14 residues. Germline lookup yields CDR1 SGDLS and CDR2 YYNGEE. The clonotype comes from a woman aged 25-40 years who had recovered from COVID-19. The sequencing input was PBMCs or T cells enriched from blood (not recorded which). The chain joins TRBV9 to TRBJ2-5; TRBD1 aligns across 9 bases. The CDR3 region is CASSGQGTGETQYF. DNA for the CDR3: TGTGCCAGCTCCGGACAGGGGACGGGGGAGACCCAGTACTTC. The complete variable domain, with remaining parts taken from reference TRBV9 and TRBJ2-5, reads DSGVTQTPKHLITATGQRVTLRCSPRSGDLSVYWYQQSLDQGLQFLIQYYNGEERAKGNILERFSAQQFPDLHSELNLSSLELGDSALYFCASSGQGTGETQYFGPGTRLLVL.